This T cell receptor (beta chain) was sequenced during a study of CD8 T cells in ankylosing spondylitis. Study conclusions and caveats: Earlier studies detected some motif variants in reactive arthritis synovial fluid and blood. Fewer than ten highly homologous variants made up a TCR beta motif that seemed to typify ankylosing spondylitis blood. Clones linked to disease were reported to show significant enrichment in matched ankylosing spondylitis synovial fluid.

This clonotype was observed many times. Its antigen is unidentified. The CDR3 has 16 amino acids. Losses at the gene ends were 4 bases for V and 1 base for J; bases not matched to a gene: 10. Germline V gives CDR1 SGHRS, CDR2 YFSETQ. Libraries for TCR beta were made by quantitative 5'-RACE with molecular barcodes. Each CDR3 protein is one row after TCRdb ran MiXCR on the 5' RACE reads. The sample contains 150,000 to 200,000 distinct CDR3 sequences, over 15% of which appear only once. Sequenced input: blood, either unsorted or a sorted T cell fraction (not recorded which). This chain links TRBV5-1 with TRBJ1-1; 7 bases line up with TRBD1. This TCR was recovered from a male donor aged 10 to 30 with ankylosing spondylitis or in good health (not recorded which). The DNA of the CDR3 is TGCGCCAGCAGCAAAACCGGGACAGATAAGAACACTGAAGCTTTCTTT. It encodes CASSKTGTDKNTEAFF.